The 12 T cell receptor beta chains presented below share a single source sample, sequenced in a study of CD8+ T cells in alopecia areata. Stated treatment: oral pan-JAK inhibitor, 5-10 mg twice daily. Following RNA extraction, reverse transcription yielded cDNA that acted as the sequencing template. Sequencing used immunoSEQ multiplex PCR; TCRdb keeps in-frame clones, though not all of them. This table holds some 130,000 clones, roughly 52% found once. Sequencing used CD8+ T cells sorted from blood, obtained at week 4, from a patient treated with tofacitinib. These receptors all come from a human donor with alopecia areata.

The chain recombines TRBV13 with TRBJ1-5; no clear D gene. V lost 0 bases to trimming and J lost 7 bases, with 10 bases between them. The germline V gene has CDR1 PRHDT and CDR2 FYEKMQ (reference sequence). The CDR3 is 14 residues long. As DNA, the CDR3 is TGTGCCAGCAGCTTAGGAGTGGGAGGACAGCCCCAGCATTTT. Protein product: CASSLGVGGQPQHF.

The rearrangement joins TRBV5-8 to TRBJ2-7; no clear D gene. This CDR3 has 11 amino acids. Germline loops: CDR1 SGHTS, CDR2 YDEGEE. The V gene lost 3 bases and the J gene lost 1 base, with 2 bases spanning the gap. CDR3: CASSYSYEQYF. The CDR3 DNA sequence: TGTGCCAGCAGCTATTCCTACGAGCAGTACTTC.

This rearrangement joins TRBV6-5 to TRBJ2-5; no definite D call. CDR1 is MNHEY, CDR2 SVGAGI, per germline. V lost 4 bases, J lost 2 bases, and 8 bases lay in between. The CDR3 covers 13 residues. CDR3 DNA sequence: TGTGCCAGCAGTTTCTTAGGACAAGAGACCCAGTACTTC. It encodes CASSFLGQETQYF.

Comments on this clone: Other DNA sequences in this specimen translate into the identical CDR3. This chain uses TRBV7-9 with TRBJ2-7; D is ambiguous. The CDR3 is 14 amino acids. CDR1 is SEHNR, CDR2 FQNEAQ, per germline (reference sequence). V was cut by 1 base and J by 0 bases, with 7 bases left in between. In DNA form, the CDR3 reads TGTGCCAGCAGCTTAGTCCACAGCTCCTACGAGCAGTACTTC. Translated, it gives CASSLVHSSYEQYF.

The chain is built from TRBV29-1 and TRBJ1-2, with TRBD1 identical over 9 bases. The length of the CDR3 is 13 residues. V shed 5 bases, J shed 3 bases, and the junction held 4 bases outside the gene matches. Germline V lookup: CDR1 SQVTM, CDR2 ANQGSEA. The CDR3 DNA sequence: TGCAGCGTTACAGGGGGCGCCGACTATGGCTACACCTTC. Protein sequence: CSVTGGADYGYTF.

The V call is TRBV7-8, the J call TRBJ2-7; TRBD2 is a possible D gene (6 bases). The CDR3 has 16 amino acids. With 5 bases removed from V and 6 bases from J, the gap between germline ends came to 23 bases. Germline V lookup: CDR1 SGHVS, CDR2 FQNEAQ. The DNA of the CDR3 is TGTGCCAGCAGCCCCGGCCGGGGCGGGGACCGGTTCGAGCAGTACTTC. Translating gives CASSPGRGGDRFEQYF.

The rearrangement uses TRBV25-1 and TRBJ2-7; no clear D. Trimming removed 4 bases from V and 1 base from J, with 8 bases in between. Germline V gives CDR1 MGHDK, CDR2 SYGVNS. The CDR3 is 13 residues long. CDR3 coding DNA: TGTGCCAGCAGTGCGTGGAGTTCCTACGAGCAGTACTTC. Translating gives CASSAWSSYEQYF.

The chain uses TRBV27 and TRBJ2-5; possible D gene TRBD2, 6 bases. Germline-derived CDR1 and CDR2 are MNHEY and SMNVEV (reference sequence). The CDR3 has 13 residues. Trimming removed 3 bases at V and 14 bases at J, with 19 bases between. In DNA form, the CDR3 reads TGTGCCAGCAGTTTCGAGTTGCGGGGCCCAAAATACTTC. This encodes CASSFELRGPKYF.

In this sample, this clone turned up a few times. This sequence joins TRBV7-8 and TRBJ2-1, with D perhaps matching TRBD1 (6 bases). The V gene lost 2 bases and the J gene lost 2 bases, with 10 bases spanning the gap. The CDR3 totals 15 residues. The germline gives CDR1 SGHVS, CDR2 FQNEAQ. The CDR3 here is CASSLLDSTYNEQFF. DNA for the CDR3: TGTGCCAGCAGCTTACTGGACAGTACCTACAATGAGCAGTTCTTC.

This sequence joins TRBV6-5 and TRBJ1-1; D unresolved. Trimming took off 2 bases at V and 1 base at J, with 14 bases between the two ends. The CDR3 contains 16 residues. Germline values: CDR1 MNHEY, CDR2 SVGAGI. The CDR3, as DNA: TGTGCCAGCAGTTACACACTCGCGGAAGGGAACACTGAAGCTTTCTTT. It yields the protein CASSYTLAEGNTEAFF.

This clone was detected only once. This chain links TRBV2 with TRBJ2-5; D is ambiguous. This CDR3 has 10 amino acids. Deletions cut 7 bases from V and 11 bases from J, with 11 bases between. The V gene's germline CDR1 is SNHLY and CDR2 FYNNEI. CDR3 loop: CASMNTAQYF. In DNA, the CDR3 is TGTGCCAGCATGAACACGGCGCAGTACTTC.

This chain joins TRBV27 and TRBJ2-1; 11 bases are a match to TRBD1. The CDR3 length is 15 residues. The J segment lost 6 bases and the V segment lost 6 bases, leaving 7 bases of the junction unmatched. Germline V gives CDR1 MNHEY, CDR2 SMNVEV (reference sequence). DNA of the CDR3: TGTGCCAGCAGCCCGACCGGGACAGGGGGCAATGAGCAGTTCTTC. It codes for CASSPTGTGGNEQFF.